This TCR beta chain is drawn from a study of blood T cells in healthy people across ages. With regard to this clonotype: Its cognate antigen is unknown.

V was cut by 4 bases and J by 13 bases, with 15 bases left in between. The CDR3 extends over 12 amino acids. The authors drew around 11 milliliters of peripheral blood from each donor. They isolated at least 6 million PBMCs from each sample. The study's findings and limits: Conclusively comparing naive with antigen-experienced cells was impossible with unsorted PBMCs.

Together with a sample-barcoded 5' primer, a J-beta primer mix was included in a second PCR lasting roughly 6 to 12 cycles. TCRdb ran MiXCR on the 5' RACE reads and lists one entry per CDR3 protein. The sample lists about 670,000 distinct CDR3 sequences, more than 45% occurring once. The sample was blood. The sequence was obtained from a woman older than 75 in good health. The chain has TRBV12-3 or TRBV12-4 and TRBJ2-3; D possibly uses TRBD1 or TRBD2 (5 bases each). CDR3 nucleotide sequence: TGTGCCAGCAGTTCATCCGGGACGAGAGAGTATTTT. Encoded protein: CASSSSGTREYF.